This T cell receptor (beta chain) was captured by sequencing in a study of control samples from healthy donors and cancer patients. The method was immunoSEQ multiplex PCR; TCRdb's version includes in-frame clones alone and lacks a portion of them. The table includes about 130,000 clones, roughly 94% detected once. The clonotype comes from a man aged 55 to 70 with colorectal cancer. The sample comprised PBMCs.

CDR3 residues: CASSHGQGASEQYF. The CDR3 DNA follows: TGCGCCAGCAGTCATGGACAAGGGGCGTCCGAGCAGTACTTC. The chain links TRBV5-1 to TRBJ2-7; a weak D match, TRBD1 (5 bases). Germline values: CDR1 SGHRS, CDR2 YFSETQ. Trimming took 5 bases from V and 6 from J, leaving 18 bases between them. The CDR3 contains 14 residues. Drawing the rest from reference TRBV5-1 and TRBJ2-7, the complete variable domain is KAGVTQTPRYLIKTRGQQVTLSCSPISGHRSVSWYQQTPGQGLQFLFEYFSETQRNKGNFPGRFSGRQFSNSRSEMNVSTLELGDSALYLCASSHGQGASEQYFGPGTRLTVT.